What follows is one T cell receptor beta chain and its context. Its antigen remains unknown. These data originate in a study of response to subunit inactivated influenza vaccine. Study-wide findings and caveats: Authors suggested each seasonal influenza vaccination recruits few new T cells.

TCRdb re-analysed the RT-PCR reads in MiXCR, keeping a single row per CDR3 protein. Of approximately 680,000 distinct CDR3 sequences detected, 15% to 19% appear once; the ten largest clones hold around a tenth. The CDR3 sequence is 14 residues long. V dropped 0 bases and J dropped 1 base, with 6 bases sitting between them. CDR1 is SGHAT, CDR2 FQNNGV, per germline. Sequenced material: PBMCs from blood, taken roughly 12 days after vaccination. V usage is TRBV11-2 and J usage is TRBJ1-1; D uncertain. The source of this sequence is a man aged 45 to 65 who received an inactivated influenza vaccine. The CDR3 spells CASSLEWGNTEAFF. The CDR3 DNA sequence: TGTGCCAGCAGCTTAGAATGGGGGAACACTGAAGCTTTCTTT.